This T cell receptor (beta chain) derives from a study of regulatory T cells in long-lasting Graves disease. Study results and caveats: Gene preferences differed: TRBV28, TRBJ1-2, TRBJ2-5 in persistent cases.

According to the study, TCR beta libraries were built with iRepertoire HTBI primers and CDR3-region Arm-PCR. MiXCR, applied by TCRdb to the multiplex PCR reads, yields one record per CDR3 protein. The data contain 300,000 to 400,000 distinct CDR3 sequences, roughly 17% of them singletons. The germline V gene has CDR1 MDHEN and CDR2 SYDVKM. This CDR3 contains 16 residues. The trim removed 6 bases at V and 10 bases at J, leaving 17 bases unmatched. Time point in this sample: newly diagnosed GD, antithyroid drugs for less than 3 months. With RNA extracted from PBMCs as input, the TCR library was made. Comment on this clonotype: Antigen unknown. A far larger clone is off by one base, so a read error is likely.

These same records also appear under a second study, on T cells in Graves' hyperthyroidism and ophthalmopathy. In that study: Uncontrolled infections, other autoimmune diseases, pregnancy or lactation led to exclusion of patients. Expanded thyroid clonotypes (above 0.001) were mostly also found in blood.

This receptor was obtained from a man between 35 and 55 years old with Graves disease. The chain joins TRBV28 to TRBJ2-1; 8 bases agree with TRBD1. The specimen was peripheral blood mononuclear cells (PBMCs), collected at new diagnosis, from a patient treated with antithyroid drugs. CDR3 amino acids: CASSTPRGQGAGEQFF. Written as DNA, the CDR3 is TGTGCCAGCAGCACACCCCGGGGTCAGGGGGCCGGCGAGCAGTTCTTC.